Shown below are 25 T cell receptor beta chains from a single sample sequenced in a study of blood T cell repertoires in COVID-19. TCRdb's table, derived via immunoSEQ multiplex PCR, lists solely in-frame clones and lacks some. This table has over 95,000 clones, roughly 90% appearing once. The sequenced sample consisted of peripheral blood. The receptors originated from a human donor with acute or convalescent COVID-19. The donor label of this sample is uncertain.

The chain employs TRBV6-6 and TRBJ1-2; a possible D gene is TRBD1 (5 bases). The CDR3 runs 12 residues. CDR1 MNHNY and CDR2 SVGAGI come from the germline V gene (reference sequence). The V gene lost 5 bases and the J gene lost 8 bases, with 12 bases spanning the gap. The CDR3 spells CASSPGLEGYTF. CDR3 DNA sequence: TGTGCCAGCAGTCCAGGGTTGGAAGGCTACACCTTC.

The chain carries TRBV13 and TRBJ1-1, with a tentative D call TRBD1 (5 bases). Germline V lookup: CDR1 PRHDT, CDR2 FYEKMQ (reference sequence). The CDR3 spans 14 residues. V was clipped by 3 bases and J by 0 bases, with 8 bases between them. CDR3 residues: CASSFGGVNTEAFF. The CDR3 region has the DNA TGTGCCAGCAGCTTCGGAGGGGTGAACACTGAAGCTTTCTTT.

The V and J genes are TRBV28 and TRBJ1-3; D is undetermined. The CDR3 contains 14 residues. Germline V gene sequence: CDR1 MDHEN, CDR2 SYDVKM. V lost 5 bases, J lost 7 bases, and 15 bases lay in between. The CDR3 coding sequence is TGTGCCAGCAGTCCCCAGGACGGGAGGAACACCATATATTTT. This sequence encodes CASSPQDGRNTIYF.

This chain connects TRBV4-1 to TRBJ2-2, with unresolved D. Trimming removed 4 bases from V and 1 base from J, with 13 bases in between. Germline CDR1 is MGHRA and CDR2 is YSYEKL. The CDR3 loop spans 16 amino acids. Here the CDR3 reads CASSPSWRLNTGELFF. The DNA for the CDR3 is TGCGCCAGCAGCCCGTCCTGGCGGCTGAACACCGGGGAGCTGTTTTTT.

The CDR3: CASSYSWASGITFEETQYF. The CDR3 DNA sequence: TGTGCCAGCAGTTACTCGTGGGCTAGCGGGATAACTTTTGAAGAGACCCAGTACTTC. The rearrangement links TRBV6-2 or TRBV6-3 to TRBJ2-5, with 9 bases that match TRBD2. Germline CDR1 reads MNHEY; CDR2 reads SVGEGT. The V gene end was trimmed by 0 bases and the J gene end by 3 bases; junction bases not matched to a gene: 14. The CDR3 runs to 19 residues.

The chain has TRBV28 and TRBJ1-2; 7 nucleotides match TRBD1. J gave up 6 bases and V 6 bases, and 13 bases lay outside the gene matches. CDR3 length: 15 residues. Germline values: CDR1 MDHEN, CDR2 SYDVKM. This chain's CDR3 is CASRLPLTGADGYTF. In nucleotides, the CDR3 is TGTGCCAGCAGGTTACCCCTCACAGGGGCGGATGGCTACACCTTC.

The chain recombines TRBV15 with TRBJ2-7, with D hard to call. The V end was cut by 2 bases, the J end by 5 bases, with 10 bases between. CDR1 and CDR2 (germline): LNHNV, YYDKDF (reference sequence). The CDR3 spans 13 residues. CDR3 loop: CATSRSLADEQYF. In DNA, the CDR3 is TGTGCCACCAGCAGATCCCTGGCCGACGAGCAGTACTTC. The full variable domain, its missing parts supplied by reference TRBV15 and TRBJ2-7, is DAMVIQNPRYQVTQFGKPVTLSCSQTLNHNVMYWYQQKSSQAPKLLFHYYDKDFNNEADTPDNFQSRRPNTSFCFLDIRSPGLGDTAMYLCATSRSLADEQYFGPGTRLTVT.

The genes are TRBV9 and TRBJ2-7; D gene unclear. Deletions cut 4 bases from V and 2 bases from J, with 13 bases between. The CDR3 length is 14 residues. Germline lookup yields CDR1 SGDLS and CDR2 YYNGEE. CDR3 nucleotide sequence: TGTGCCAGCAGCCCCCGACACAGTACCTACGAGCAGTACTTC. Encoded protein: CASSPRHSTYEQYF.

The chain recombines TRBV12-3 or TRBV12-4 with TRBJ2-1; tentative D call: TRBD2 (6 bases). Trimming stripped 7 bases from V and 5 bases from J, with 12 bases between. CDR3 length: 13 amino acids. Written as DNA, the CDR3 is TGTGCCAGCATGCAGTGGGGGGACAATGAGCAGTTCTTC. This encodes CASMQWGDNEQFF.

This clone was observed once. J is TRBJ2-1 and V is TRBV7-9; D is possibly TRBD1 (6 bases). V gave up 5 bases and J gave up 8 bases, with 10 bases separating them. This CDR3 has 12 residues. Germline-derived CDR1 and CDR2 are SEHNR and FQNEAQ (reference sequence). The CDR3 DNA sequence: TGTGCCAGCAGCCCGGACAGCGATGAGCAGTTCTTC. It yields the protein CASSPDSDEQFF.

The chain combines TRBV7-2 with TRBJ1-1, with D hard to call. Germline assignment: CDR1 SGHTA and CDR2 FQGNSA. Trimming left V 2 bases short and J 5 bases short, with 15 bases between. The CDR3 is 15 amino acids. The CDR3 bases are TGTGCCAGCAGCTTATCGGCGCGCGGGGAAACTGAAGCTTTCTTT. Amino acid sequence: CASSLSARGETEAFF.

This rearrangement joins TRBV18 to TRBJ1-1, with 7 bases aligning to TRBD1. The V segment lost 6 bases and the J segment 10 bases; nucleotides outside the gene matches: 11. The CDR3 is made up of 13 amino acids. The germline V gene encodes CDR1 KGHSH and CDR2 LQKENI. As DNA, the CDR3 is TGTGCCAGCTCGCTTTCGAACAGGGGTATAGCTTTCTTT. Residues: CASSLSNRGIAFF.

The chain joins TRBV9 to TRBJ2-3; 9 positions match TRBD2. In germline, CDR1 is SGDLS, CDR2 YYNGEE. This CDR3 is built from 16 residues. Trimming took 0 bases from V and 0 from J; bases not matched to a gene: 2. The CDR3 DNA follows: TGTGCCAGCAGCGTAGGACTAGCGGTGAGCACAGATACGCAGTATTTT. This gives the protein CASSVGLAVSTDTQYF.

This clone was observed once. J is TRBJ1-2 and V is TRBV5-4; D unclear. The germline V and J ends were trimmed by 3 bases and 7 bases, with 10 bases remaining between them. Looked up from germline, CDR1 is SGHNT and CDR2 is YYREEE (reference sequence). The length of the CDR3 is 12 residues. This chain's CDR3 is CASSSTVSGYTF. The CDR3 region has the DNA TGTGCCAGCAGCTCTACAGTTAGTGGCTACACCTTC.

This clone occurred once. This sequence joins TRBV28 and TRBJ1-5, with 8 bases matching TRBD1. This CDR3 contains 15 residues. Germline V gene data show CDR1 as MDHEN and CDR2 as SYDVKM. The V gene end was trimmed by 7 bases and the J gene end by 5 bases; junction bases not matched to a gene: 10. The CDR3 DNA is TGTGCCAGCAAAACGCAGGGGGCTGGCGATCAGCCCCAGCATTTT. Amino acids: CASKTQGAGDQPQHF.

The CDR3 reads CASTEQTGSRYGYTF. CDR3 in DNA: TGTGCCAGCACCGAACAGACAGGGTCGCGCTATGGCTACACCTTC. The genes are TRBV6-5 and TRBJ1-2; the match to TRBD1 covers 7 bases. CDR1 and CDR2 from the germline V gene are MNHEY and SVGAGI. V lost 7 bases to trimming and J lost 4 bases; unmatched junction nucleotides: 12. CDR3 length: 15 residues.

CDR3 sequence reads: CASSLGIGLAGDNEQFF. Here the CDR3 DNA reads TGTGCCAGCAGCTTGGGGATAGGACTAGCGGGGGACAATGAGCAGTTCTTC. The chain has TRBV7-3 and TRBJ2-1; 13 nucleotides line up with TRBD2. CDR3 size: 17 residues. CDR1 is SGHTA and CDR2 is FQGTGA in the germline V gene. V lost 3 bases to trimming and J lost 5 bases; unmatched junction nucleotides: 7.

The rearrangement links TRBV18 to TRBJ1-1; no definite D call. Germline assignment: CDR1 KGHSH and CDR2 LQKENI. This CDR3 has 11 amino acids. Trimming left V 3 bases short and J 5 bases short, with 4 bases between. The CDR3 sequence: CASSPRTEAFF. The CDR3, as DNA: TGTGCCAGCTCACCCCGTACTGAAGCTTTCTTT.

The chain couples TRBV30 to TRBJ1-3; the D is unclear. The CDR3 spans 13 residues. V was clipped by 4 bases and J by 7 bases, with 14 bases between them. Germline values: CDR1 GTSNPN, CDR2 SVGIG (reference sequence). The CDR3: CAWTSAGSNTIYF. The CDR3 bases are TGTGCCTGGACTTCCGCGGGGAGTAACACCATATATTTT.

The CDR3 is CASSPVITGIYGYTF. CDR3 coding DNA: TGTGCCAGCAGCCCCGTAATAACAGGGATCTATGGCTACACCTTC. This chain links TRBV5-5 with TRBJ1-2, with a tentative D call TRBD1 (6 bases). The CDR3 length is 15 residues. V dropped 4 bases and J dropped 4 bases, with 17 bases sitting between them. The germline V gene encodes CDR1 SGHKS and CDR2 YYEKEE (reference sequence).

The chain uses TRBV3-1 (or the pseudogene TRBV3-2) and TRBJ1-6; D is possibly TRBD1 (6 bases). V was cut by 1 base and J by 9 bases, with 10 bases left in between. This CDR3 is built from 14 residues. CDR1 is LGHDT and CDR2 is YNNKEL in the germline V gene (reference sequence). The CDR3 DNA reads TGTGCCAGCAGCCAAGGACAGGAGTTTTCACCCCTCCACTTT. This encodes CASSQGQEFSPLHF.

The rearrangement joins TRBV15 to TRBJ2-7, with TRBD2 matching over 8 bases. V lost 5 bases and J lost 0; bases outside the gene matches: 6. There are 15 residues in the CDR3. Per the germline V gene, CDR1 is LNHNV and CDR2 is YYDKDF (reference sequence). In nucleotides, the CDR3 is TGTGCCACCAGCTCGACTAGCGTGAGCTCCTACGAGCAGTACTTC. Translating it yields CATSSTSVSSYEQYF.

This clone was counted only a few times. The chain recombines TRBV11-2 with TRBJ2-1; no clear D gene. With 3 bases removed from V and 8 bases from J, the gap between germline ends came to 5 bases. The CDR3 covers 11 residues. Per germline, CDR1 SGHAT and CDR2 FQNNGV. The CDR3 protein is CASSLSDEQFF. CDR3 nucleotides: TGTGCCAGCAGCTTGTCAGATGAGCAGTTCTTC.

The gene calls are TRBV7-2 and TRBJ1-4; D is unclear. Germline V lookup: CDR1 SGHTA, CDR2 FQGNSA. The CDR3 is made up of 14 amino acids. V lost 6 bases and J lost 6, with 14 bases in between. CDR3 coding DNA: TGTGCCAGCAGTTCCCGACGAGGGCATGAAAAACTGTTTTTT. It yields the protein CASSSRRGHEKLFF.

The chain employs TRBV10-3 and TRBJ1-4, with 7 bases lining up with TRBD1. Germline V gene sequence: CDR1 ENHRY, CDR2 SYGVKD. The ends lost 2 bases at V and 4 bases at J; junction bases unmatched: 1. The CDR3 totals 14 residues. As DNA, the CDR3 is TGTGCCATCAGTGAGCGGGACAGTAATGAAAAACTGTTTTTT. This translates into CAISERDSNEKLFF.